The rows below give T cell receptor beta chains drawn from one sample of a study of blood T cells in healthy people across ages. TCRdb re-called the 5' RACE reads with MiXCR, one entry per CDR3 protein. This sample yields fewer than 2 million distinct CDR3 sequences, of which approximately 39% are seen a single time; more than 20% belongs to the top ten. Input material: blood. The receptors were gathered from a human donor in good health. The CDR3 runs from the conserved cysteine through the conserved F or W. The order of the fields is J gene, V gene, CDR3 protein.

J: TRBJ1-1; V: TRBV7-9; CDR3: CASSLGTVGVTEAFF
J: TRBJ1-1; V: TRBV29-1; CDR3: CSVEAGVNTEAFF
J: TRBJ1-2; V: TRBV6-5; CDR3: CASSYSENYGYTF
J: TRBJ2-3; V: TRBV7-2; CDR3: CASSLGGRGYTDTQYF
J: TRBJ2-5; V: TRBV20-1; CDR3: CSASRGAWEQYF
J: TRBJ2-7; V: TRBV27; CDR3: CASSLNFPFQGPPYESYEQYF
J: TRBJ2-3; V: TRBV10-3; CDR3: CAISETGDTQYF
J: TRBJ1-2; V: TRBV6-5; CDR3: CASRWAWGYTF
J: TRBJ2-6; V: TRBV27; CDR3: CASSLTYPGYGANVLTF
J: TRBJ2-5; V: TRBV2; CDR3: CASSVIKDSETQYF
J: TRBJ1-5; V: TRBV6-2/TRBV6-3; CDR3: CASSFWGFDQPQHF
J: TRBJ2-5; V: TRBV7-2; CDR3: CASSLFGAAPQETQYF
J: TRBJ1-1; V: TRBV4-1; CDR3: CASSQDGGMNTEAFF
J: TRBJ1-2; V: TRBV6-5; CDR3: CASSYGGEGGREGCTF
J: TRBJ2-1; V: TRBV9; CDR3: CASSGTSGGTYNEQFF
J: TRBJ1-4; V: TRBV7-2; CDR3: CASSLGGLREKLFF
J: TRBJ1-1; V: TRBV7-9; CDR3: CASSEPGQGNSAFF